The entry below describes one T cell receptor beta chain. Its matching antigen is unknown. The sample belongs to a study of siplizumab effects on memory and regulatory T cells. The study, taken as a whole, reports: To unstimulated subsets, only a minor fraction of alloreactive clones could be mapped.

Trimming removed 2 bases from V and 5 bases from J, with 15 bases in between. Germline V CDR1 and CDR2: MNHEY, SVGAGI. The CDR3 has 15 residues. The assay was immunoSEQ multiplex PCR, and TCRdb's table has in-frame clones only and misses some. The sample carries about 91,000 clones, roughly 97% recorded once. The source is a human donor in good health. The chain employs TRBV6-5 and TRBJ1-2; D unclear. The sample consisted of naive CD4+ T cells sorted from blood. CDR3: CASSYTHANSYGYTF. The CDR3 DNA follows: TGTGCCAGCAGTTACACACACGCCAACTCGTATGGCTACACCTTC.